The 15 T cell receptor beta chains in this list originate from one sample, sequenced in a study of post-analysis software for immune sequencing data. Findings and caveats of the study: Controls had lower frequencies than patients of five or six TRBV segments, which included TRBV5-6, TRBV5-1 and TRBV20-1.

Their antigen targets remain unknown. Unique molecular identifiers had been added to the TCR beta cDNA libraries. Each CDR3 protein gets one entry after TCRdb re-called the PCR reads with MiXCR. Of hundreds of thousands of distinct CDR3 sequences listed, around 50% were seen once; the top ten hold 4.6%. What was sequenced was blood. These receptors originate from a girl aged 10 to 17 with multiple sclerosis.

The CDR3: CSVEEGTTYSYEQYF. The DNA of the CDR3 is TGCAGCGTTGAAGAGGGAACTACCTACTCCTACGAGCAGTACTTC. This chain links TRBV29-1 with TRBJ2-7, with D unresolved. The CDR3 consists of 15 residues. V gave up 0 bases and J gave up 0 bases, with 12 bases separating them. Germline CDR1 SQVTM, CDR2 ANQGSEA.

The chain recombines TRBV5-1 with TRBJ1-2; 7 bases line up with TRBD1. The CDR3 contains 15 residues. Per germline, CDR1 SGHRS and CDR2 YFSETQ. Trimming at V came to 0 bases and at J to 0 bases, leaving 2 bases not matched to a gene. The CDR3, as DNA: TGCGCCAGCAGCTTGGAACAGGGGCCTAACTATGGCTACACCTTC. Protein sequence: CASSLEQGPNYGYTF.

The CDR3 coding sequence is TGCAGTGCTAGGACCGAGGCTCACACTGAAGCTTTCTTT. It is translated as CSARTEAHTEAFF. The genes are TRBV20-1 and TRBJ1-1; no definite D call. Germline loops: CDR1 DFQATT, CDR2 SNEGSKA (reference sequence). The CDR3 is 13 amino acids. The ends were cut back, 3 bases at V and 3 bases at J, with 11 bases in the middle.

This clonotype has just one count. J is TRBJ2-7 and V is TRBV5-1, with D perhaps TRBD2 (6 bases). V lost 0 bases, J lost 3 bases, and 16 bases lay in between. There are 16 residues in the CDR3. CDR1 is SGHRS and CDR2 is YFSETQ in the germline V gene. Here the CDR3 reads CASSLGMGLGSYEQYF. DNA for the CDR3: TGCGCCAGCAGCTTGGGTATGGGACTCGGGAGCTACGAGCAGTACTTC.

This sequence joins TRBV29-1 and TRBJ2-1; D not certain. The DNA matches TRBJ2-7 better at its end, which makes the J call doubtful. The CDR3 has 12 residues. Germline V gene data show CDR1 as SQVTM and CDR2 as ANQGSEA. The chain's CDR3 is CNVLGRAGEQYF. In DNA, the CDR3 is TGCAACGTCCTCGGCCGGGCTGGTGAGCAGTACTTC.

The chain combines TRBV18 with TRBJ2-1, with a tentative D call TRBD2 (5 bases). This CDR3 is 14 amino acids long. The germline V and J ends were trimmed by 3 bases and 4 bases, with 10 bases remaining between them. CDR1 and CDR2 (germline): KGHSH, LQKENI. In nucleotides, the CDR3 is TGTGCCAGCTCACCGGCAGACTATTACAATGAGCAGTTCTTC. Its protein product is CASSPADYYNEQFF.

The chain joins TRBV20-1 to TRBJ2-3; TRBD1 agrees at 11 bases. Germline assignment: CDR1 DFQATT and CDR2 SNEGSKA (reference sequence). V shed 3 bases, J shed 4 bases, and the junction held 0 bases outside the gene matches. CDR3 length equals 13 residues. The CDR3 nucleotides read TGCAGTGCTAGGGGACAGGGGGCAGATACGCAGTATTTT. It is translated as CSARGQGADTQYF.

V is TRBV12-3 or TRBV12-4 and J is TRBJ2-7; TRBD1 might be the D (6 bases). The last part of the DNA fits TRBJ2-5 better; the J call may be wrong. This CDR3 comprises 15 residues. CDR3 residues: CASSLSQGIGETQYF. CDR3 nucleotide sequence: TGTGCCAGCAGTTTGTCACAGGGTATTGGAGAGACCCAGTACTTC.

The chain combines TRBV5-6 with TRBJ1-1; D perhaps matches TRBD1 (5 bases). CDR1 SGHDT and CDR2 YYEEEE come from the germline V gene. V lost 3 bases and J lost 0, with 15 bases in between. This CDR3 region has 16 residues. The CDR3 DNA follows: TGTGCCAGCAGCTCGCTGAAGGGACCAATGAACACTGAAGCTTTCTTT. Translating gives CASSSLKGPMNTEAFF.

This clonotype was seen just once. This chain joins TRBV2 and TRBJ2-3; the match to TRBD1 covers 8 bases. Losses at the gene ends were 3 bases for V and 3 bases for J; bases not matched to a gene: 5. Germline CDR1 and CDR2: SNHLY and FYNNEI. This CDR3 is built from 15 residues. The DNA for the CDR3 is TGTGCCAGCAGTGAGTTTGGGACAGGAACAGATACGCAGTATTTT. The encoded protein is CASSEFGTGTDTQYF.

This clonotype was observed a few times. V and J are TRBV29-1 and TRBJ1-2; TRBD1 is a possible D gene (5 bases). This CDR3 is built from 13 residues. The V end was cut by 4 bases, the J end by 4 bases, with 13 bases between. Germline V gives CDR1 SQVTM, CDR2 ANQGSEA. CDR3 nucleotides: TGCAGCGTTGTTGGTCAGGGTGCCTATGGCTACACCTTC. Its translation: CSVVGQGAYGYTF.

V and J are TRBV2 and TRBJ1-1, with D unclear. The V and J ends lost 8 bases and 6 bases respectively, with 7 bases between them. Per germline, CDR1 SNHLY and CDR2 FYNNEI. The CDR3 length is 10 residues. CDR3 amino acids: CASFGPEAFF. DNA of the CDR3: TGTGCCAGCTTCGGTCCTGAAGCTTTCTTT.

This chain uses TRBV6-5 with TRBJ2-1; D gene unclear. The V gene lost 4 bases and the J gene lost 1 base, with 11 bases spanning the gap. The CDR3 loop spans 15 amino acids. Per the germline V gene, CDR1 is MNHEY and CDR2 is SVGAGI. The CDR3 DNA reads TGTGCCAGCAGTTCTTATGGCGGATCCTACAATGAGCAGTTCTTC. Amino acid sequence: CASSSYGGSYNEQFF.

This clonotype was detected only a few times. The gene calls are TRBV30 and TRBJ2-1; 9 bases are shared with TRBD2. Trimming cost V 2 bases and J 4 bases; bases outside gene matches: 3. This CDR3 is 14 amino acids long. Germline CDR1 reads GTSNPN; CDR2 reads SVGIG (reference sequence). The CDR3 DNA sequence: TGTGCCTGGAGTCGGACTAGCGCTTACAATGAGCAGTTCTTC. Its protein is CAWSRTSAYNEQFF.

The rearrangement joins TRBV3-1 to TRBJ2-4; D uncertain. The CDR3 runs to 16 residues. CDR1 is LGHDT, CDR2 YNNKEL, per germline (reference sequence). V dropped 4 bases and J dropped 1 base, with 14 bases sitting between them. This CDR3 is CASSRESVGAKNIQYF. The DNA for the CDR3 is TGTGCCAGCAGCCGTGAGAGCGTTGGGGCCAAAAACATTCAGTACTTC.